This entry lists 5 T cell receptor beta chains sequenced from one sample in a study of blood T cells in healthy people across ages. Primed by a sample-barcoded 5' primer and a J-beta primer mix, a second PCR proceeded for about 7 to 11 cycles. TCRdb re-analysed the 5' RACE reads in MiXCR, keeping a single row per CDR3 protein. The table lists 700,000 to 800,000 distinct CDR3 sequences, around 40% of them singletons. Sequenced: blood. Receptors originate from a woman in her fifties or sixties in good health.

In this sample, this clonotype turned up a few times. The chain employs TRBV20-1 and TRBJ2-1; the match to TRBD2 covers 9 bases. V lost 0 bases to trimming and J lost 6 bases; unmatched junction nucleotides: 9. In germline, CDR1 is DFQATT, CDR2 SNEGSKA (reference sequence). This CDR3 comprises 16 residues. CDR3 sequence reads: CSARDGGGRARNEQFF. In nucleotides, the CDR3 is TGCAGTGCTAGAGATGGTGGCGGGAGGGCCCGCAATGAGCAGTTCTTC.

V and J are TRBV28 and TRBJ1-5; TRBD1 matches 8 bases. There are 17 residues in the CDR3. Per the germline V gene, CDR1 is MDHEN and CDR2 is SYDVKM. The V gene end was trimmed by 6 bases and the J gene end by 1 base; junction bases not matched to a gene: 11. The CDR3 here is CASREDQGAGSNQPQHF. As DNA, the CDR3 is TGTGCCAGCAGGGAAGATCAGGGGGCTGGAAGCAATCAGCCCCAGCATTTT.

This chain connects TRBV20-1 to TRBJ1-1, with a possible D match to TRBD1 (6 bases). Between the trimmed V and J ends, which lost 4 bases and 2 bases, there was a span of 11 bases. This CDR3 has 13 amino acids. Germline V gene sequence: CDR1 DFQATT, CDR2 SNEGSKA (reference sequence). The CDR3 loop is CSATTRGNTEAFF. The CDR3 DNA reads TGCAGTGCTACTACCAGGGGAAACACTGAAGCTTTCTTT.

Remarks on this clonotype: An end of the junction does not agree with germline; a read error may underlie this. The chain employs TRBV18 and TRBJ2-1; 8 bases line up with TRBD1. CDR1 is KGHSH and CDR2 is LQKENI in the germline V gene. The CDR3 runs to 14 residues. The CDR3 DNA reads as TGCGCCAGCTCACCACGTGGACAGGGAAATGAGCAGTTCTTC. Amino acids: CASSPRGQGNEQFF.

V and J are TRBV29-1 and TRBJ2-1, with TRBD2 matching over 12 bases. The V gene end was trimmed by 8 bases and the J gene end by 5 bases; junction bases not matched to a gene: 7. CDR3 length: 14 amino acids. Germline V gene sequence: CDR1 SQVTM, CDR2 ANQGSEA. The CDR3 DNA follows: TGCAGCACTGGACTAGCGGGAATAGACAATGAGCAGTTCTTC. Translating gives CSTGLAGIDNEQFF.